This T cell receptor beta chain was observed in a study of blood T cell repertoires in COVID-19. Study-wide background: Sources were T cells, B-cell-depleted T cells, or PBMCs; the material itself was cDNA or gDNA.

Original handling: Quantification of nucleated cells was approximated via reference gene primer amplification. Assay used: immunoSEQ multiplex PCR; TCRdb lists only in-frame clones, some missing. V, J and clone size were drawn from that table, and D and trimming were deduced from the DNA. The sample has about 15,000 clones, 85% to 90% seen once; the top ten hold roughly 52%. Unmatched junction bases numbered 2, after V lost 0 bases and J lost 1 base. Germline V gene lookup returns CDR1 SGHTA and CDR2 FQGNSA. This CDR3 contains 17 residues. Specimen: peripheral blood. The rearrangement links TRBV7-2 to TRBJ2-3; 12 bases fit TRBD2. This clonotype was obtained from a man aged 60 to 69 with acute or convalescent COVID-19. CDR3 amino acids: CASSLALAGGGTDTQYF. The CDR3 nucleotides are TGTGCCAGCAGCTTAGCACTAGCGGGGGGCGGCACAGATACGCAGTATTTT.